This TCR beta chain comes out of a study of T cell changes during pregnancy in multiple sclerosis. Profiled with immunoSEQ multiplex PCR; TCRdb holds only in-frame clones, not every one. The sample carries tens of thousands of clones, around nine tenths recorded once. The CDR3 spans 11 residues. The germline V gene encodes CDR1 MGHDK and CDR2 SYGVNS. Trimming took off 1 base at V and 8 bases at J, with 5 bases between the two ends. The source was CD4+ T cells from peripheral blood mononuclear cells, collected in the second trimester of pregnancy. V is TRBV25-1 and J is TRBJ1-2; D gene uncertain. The receptor comes from a female donor in good health, enrolled as a control in a pregnancy study. This CDR3 is CASSEFGGYTF. Here the CDR3 DNA reads TGTGCCAGCAGTGAATTCGGGGGCTACACCTTC.